The rows below give T cell receptor beta chains drawn from one sample of a study of cytotoxic CD8 clonotypes in ibrutinib-treated CLL. TCRdb's copy holds only in-frame clones and misses some; the assay was immunoSEQ multiplex PCR. Among 150,000 or so clones, around 80% were seen once, and the ten largest hold less than 6%. The sequenced sample was PBMCs, obtained after 24 months of ibrutinib treatment. Receptors were obtained from a human donor with chronic lymphocytic leukemia. Both conserved end residues are trimmed from each CDR3. A D gene is named only where the DNA matches it firmly.

D gene,J gene,V gene,CDR3 protein
-,TRBJ2-3,TRBV5-6,ASSSDTKNGY
-,TRBJ2-2,TRBV5-1,ASGAFANTGELF
-,TRBJ1-5,TRBV6-5,ASSFTGRGDQPQH
-,TRBJ2-1,TRBV2,ASSVEAPNEQF
TRBD2,TRBJ2-7,TRBV2,ASSSTSISYEQY
TRBD1,TRBJ1-4,TRBV27,ASSAAYGTVTNEKLF
TRBD1,TRBJ1-2,TRBV20-1,SVEKGGLKY
-,TRBJ2-3,TRBV5-6,ASSPVGGTQY
-,TRBJ1-6,TRBV6-1,ASSEGGQTPLH
-,TRBJ1-2,TRBV7-3,ASSLPGRAYGYT
TRBD2,TRBJ2-4,TRBV28,ASSLAEIAKNIQY
TRBD1,TRBJ1-2,TRBV11-3,ASSPRRGVDGYT
-,TRBJ1-6,TRBV7-3,ASSPGGGSPLH
TRBD2,TRBJ2-3,TRBV5-1,ASSFGTSGDTQY
-,TRBJ1-5,TRBV6-6,ASSRPGGARNQPQH
-,TRBJ1-2,TRBV4-1,ASSQDYGGGYGYT
-,TRBJ1-6,TRBV4-1,ASSQDELLNSPLH
-,TRBJ1-2,TRBV28,ASGADGFNYGYT
-,TRBJ2-5,TRBV9,ASSVEGHLQETQY
TRBD1,TRBJ1-5,TRBV25-1,ASSRGLGNQPQH
-,TRBJ1-3,TRBV4-2,ASSQEVRGSGNTIY
-,TRBJ2-5,TRBV28,ASSTPKNPTGFRETQY
TRBD1,TRBJ2-7,TRBV27,ASSYGTGGAEQY
-,TRBJ2-3,TRBV30,AWSTFPRTDTQY
-,TRBJ2-3,TRBV9,ASSPRGGTDTQY
TRBD2,TRBJ2-5,TRBV27,ASSTTFRAGSQETQY
-,TRBJ1-5,TRBV4-1,ASSQQGGSQPQH
-,TRBJ2-7,TRBV5-5,ASSLGRQSLYEQY
TRBD2,TRBJ2-6,TRBV11-3,ASSPKREGASGANVLT
-,TRBJ2-7,TRBV7-5,VRSSYPRVLYEQY
-,TRBJ2-1,TRBV5-8,ASSITGNMKGSEQF
TRBD2,TRBJ2-1,TRBV7-3,ASSFVRLAQEQF
-,TRBJ1-1,TRBV6-4,ANAETGNTEAF
-,TRBJ1-2,TRBV7-3,ASSLSGVGGGYT
-,TRBJ1-2,TRBV7-9,ASSEGIGRVGYT
-,TRBJ2-7,TRBV2,ASRSGPFFSYEQY
-,TRBJ1-1,TRBV11-2,ASTFRMNTEAF
-,TRBJ1-3,TRBV18,ASSPKEGVYSGNTIY
TRBD1,TRBJ1-1,TRBV5-5,ASSRGTGGWNTEAF
-,TRBJ1-5,TRBV2,ASRAGNQPQH
-,TRBJ1-5,TRBV29-1,SVEENQGQPQH
TRBD1,TRBJ2-7,TRBV28,ASSSGTGAYEQY
TRBD2,TRBJ2-7,TRBV5-1,ASSPSASGYEQY
-,TRBJ2-7,TRBV6-6,ASSPGGEQY
TRBD1,TRBJ2-5,TRBV7-2,ASSYRGRETQY
-,TRBJ1-5,TRBV7-2,ASSPWGNQPQH
-,TRBJ1-5,TRBV5-1,ASSLAGQNQPQH
-,TRBJ2-5,TRBV5-1,ASSLSTGEETQY
TRBD2,TRBJ2-1,TRBV19,ASSTIAGGSYNEQF
TRBD1,TRBJ1-2,TRBV4-1,ASSRPGQGFYGYT
-,TRBJ2-7,TRBV20-1,SARIFYEQY
-,TRBJ1-4,TRBV4-1,ASSQSREYEKLF
TRBD1,TRBJ1-6,TRBV27,ASNRGQNNSPLH
-,TRBJ2-7,TRBV9,ASSVAIGFDEQY
-,TRBJ1-5,TRBV4-2,ASSQDRTGSAPQH
-,TRBJ2-3,TRBV5-1,ASSLAEADTQY
TRBD2,TRBJ2-7,TRBV2,ASSERGVEQY
TRBD1,TRBJ2-1,TRBV7-9,ASSLVRGRGPNEQF
-,TRBJ1-3,TRBV6-5,ASSLPTESGNTIY
-,TRBJ1-3,TRBV6-6,GSDGGAGNTIY